The clone carrying this T cell receptor beta chain was observed a handful of times. Its antigen remains unidentified. Per germline, CDR1 SGHTA and CDR2 FQGNSA. The CDR3 runs to 12 residues. V lost 4 bases to trimming and J lost 9 bases; unmatched junction nucleotides: 3. The sample belongs to a study of T cell repertoires in cytomegalovirus infection. About the study: The study used recently identified HLA-C-restricted and well-studied HLA-B-restricted CMV epitopes. A matching HLA type, together with CMV infection, was signaled by public TCR beta signatures. Whole-study findings and limits: CMV carriers having the relevant HLA were flagged by cumulative public TCR beta family frequency.

MiXCR was run by TCRdb on the reads, yielding one entry per CDR3 protein. Among around 540,000 distinct CDR3 sequences, 30% to 40% were seen once, and the ten largest hold 15% to 20%. This TCR was recovered from a human donor in good health (CMV status not recorded). Some clones in this sample may be carry-over from other donors' samples. The starting material was cultured PBMCs, obtained from culture after CMV antigen stimulation. The chain links TRBV7-2 to TRBJ1-5; 7 bases align to TRBD1. The DNA of the CDR3 is TGTGCCAGCAGCTGGAGACAGGGGCCCCAGCATTTT. It specifies CASSWRQGPQHF.